This T cell receptor (beta chain) was captured in a study of metastatic and nonmetastatic thyroid tumors. No treatment of any kind had been given to any patient before thyroid surgery. Germline values: CDR1 MNHNS, CDR2 SASEGT. The V end lost 7 bases, the J end lost 1 base, and 10 bases lay between the germline ends. The CDR3 has 13 amino acids. From the PCR reads, TCRdb re-called clones with MiXCR. The sample yields about 21,000 clones, roughly 29% seen once. This chain joins TRBV6-1 and TRBJ1-1, with no clear D. What was sequenced was blood. This TCR was sampled from a female donor with papillary thyroid cancer or a benign thyroid nodule (not recorded which). Some clones in this sample may be carry-over from other donors' samples. This CDR3 is CASIDETNTEAFF. CDR3 nucleotide sequence: TGTGCCAGCATCGACGAAACGAACACTGAAGCTTTCTTT.